Listed here is a single T cell receptor beta chain. Produced via immunoSEQ multiplex PCR; TCRdb's table is partial and in-frame only. The table lists just under 250,000 clones, around nine tenths of them singletons. Documented treatment: some 20 received Ad26.COV2.S at low or high dose, single or two shots; 5 received placebo; per-sample allocation not given. Specimens were obtained on day 63 following the first vaccine or placebo injection. The CDR3 contains 16 residues. Germline V gene lookup returns CDR1 LGHNA and CDR2 YNFKEQ. Trimming cost V 4 bases and J 3 bases; bases outside gene matches: 7. The sample originates from a study of Ad26.COV2.S vaccination and SARS-CoV-2 variants.

This clonotype originated in a person between 18 and 60 years old who received the Ad26.COV2.S COVID-19 vaccine or a placebo. The chain has TRBV4-2 and TRBJ2-3, with 10 bases lining up with TRBD2. The sequencing used peripheral blood, collected in a trial of Ad26.COV2.S vaccine versus placebo. The CDR3 spells CASSPLVAGGTDTQYF. CDR3 sequence (DNA): TGTGCCAGCAGCCCGTTGGTAGCGGGGGGAACAGATACGCAGTATTTT.